This T cell receptor (beta chain) was sequenced during a study of blood T cells in healthy people across ages. Study-level points and caveats: With age, beta diversity per million T cells declined roughly linearly, significantly by roughly 40. Unsorted PBMC material precluded a definitive naive versus antigen-experienced comparison.

CDR1 and CDR2 from the germline V gene are LGHNA and YSLEER. V lost 4 bases and J lost 7, with 32 bases in between. The length of the CDR3 is 20 residues. Every sample yielded at least 6 million isolated PBMCs. This clonotype was seen at least ten times. Its target is not known. The use of a sample-barcoded 5' primer and a J-beta primer mix characterized a second PCR of roughly 6 to 11 cycles. Paired-end reads containing CDR3 totaled no fewer than 3 million for each sample. In TCRdb, the 5' RACE reads were re-called with MiXCR into one record per CDR3 protein. The table has around 850,000 distinct CDR3 sequences, roughly 40% seen once; the top ten hold around 13%.

This receptor was taken from a young man in good health. The sequenced material came from blood. The chain carries TRBV4-3 and TRBJ1-5; the D gene is possibly TRBD1 (6 bases). Written as DNA, the CDR3 is TGCGCCAGCAGCCCCTCTTACGGGGGGGCCCCTTCCCCAATTATGCAGCCCCAGCATTTT. Translating gives CASSPSYGGAPSPIMQPQHF.